A selection of T cell receptor beta chains follows, all from one sample in a study of CD8 T cells in ankylosing spondylitis. TCRdb fed the 5' RACE reads into MiXCR, producing one record per CDR3 protein. This sample has 150,000 to 200,000 distinct CDR3 sequences, with around a tenth found just once. The sample comprised blood, either unsorted or a sorted T cell fraction (not recorded which). Receptor source: a male donor with ankylosing spondylitis or in good health (not recorded which). The conserved cysteine and the conserved F or W are not part of the CDR3 here. The D gene is left open where the match is weak.

ASSQESATTNYGYT | TRBV3-1 | .
ASSVIQNTNEQF | TRBV5-1 | .
ASWSRGDEQF | TRBV5-1 | .
ASSLEVGPKRGDTQY | TRBV11-2 | .
ASSPQVQGLMNTEAF | TRBV5-6 | .
SARLGREQY | TRBV20-1 | .
ASSLDSQDTQY | TRBV7-7 | .
ASSLGAVTDTQY | TRBV7-8 | .
SANGRPYEQY | TRBV20-1 | .
ASSFRQGETQY | TRBV5-4 | .
ASSLAEGEKLF | TRBV5-1 | .
SARDIQRDSTGELF | TRBV20-1 | TRBD2